This TCR beta chain was retrieved from a study of blood T cell repertoires in COVID-19. The method was immunoSEQ multiplex PCR; TCRdb's version includes in-frame clones alone and lacks a portion of them. The sample lists about 50,000 clones, 90% to 95% occurring once. In germline, CDR1 is SNHLY, CDR2 FYNNEI. The CDR3 runs to 8 residues. V was shortened by 10 bases and J by 8 bases, with 5 bases between the two germline ends. Sample: peripheral blood. The clonotype originates from a human donor in a cohort sampled during active COVID-19. V gene TRBV2 combines with J gene TRBJ1-1; D is unclear. Written as DNA, the CDR3 is TGTGCCACCTTAGAAGCTTTCTTT. Protein product: CATLEAFF.